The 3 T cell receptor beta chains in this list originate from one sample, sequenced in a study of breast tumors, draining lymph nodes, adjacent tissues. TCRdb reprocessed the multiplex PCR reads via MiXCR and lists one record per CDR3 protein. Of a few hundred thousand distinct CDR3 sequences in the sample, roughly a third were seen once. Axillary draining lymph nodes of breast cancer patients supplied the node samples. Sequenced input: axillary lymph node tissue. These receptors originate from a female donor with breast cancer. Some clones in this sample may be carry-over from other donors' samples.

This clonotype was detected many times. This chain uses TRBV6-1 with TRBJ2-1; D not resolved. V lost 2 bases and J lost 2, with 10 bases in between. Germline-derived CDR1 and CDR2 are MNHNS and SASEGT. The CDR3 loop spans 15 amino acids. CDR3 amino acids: CASSETSNPYNEQFF. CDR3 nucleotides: TGTGCCAGCAGTGAAACGTCGAATCCCTACAATGAGCAGTTCTTC.

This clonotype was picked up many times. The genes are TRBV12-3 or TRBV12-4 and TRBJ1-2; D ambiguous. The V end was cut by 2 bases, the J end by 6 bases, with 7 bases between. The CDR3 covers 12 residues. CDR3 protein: CASSLQRDGYTF. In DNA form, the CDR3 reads TGTGCCAGCAGTTTACAAAGGGATGGCTACACCTTC.

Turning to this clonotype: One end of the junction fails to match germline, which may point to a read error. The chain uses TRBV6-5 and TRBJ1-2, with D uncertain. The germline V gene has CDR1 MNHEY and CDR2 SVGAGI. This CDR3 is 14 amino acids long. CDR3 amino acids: CASSHSTDHYGYTF. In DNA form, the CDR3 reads TGTGCCAGCAGTCACTCCACAGATCACTATGGCTACACCTTC.